These 18 T cell receptor beta chains share one sample of origin, sequenced in a study of T-cell reconstitution after alpha-beta-depleted transplantation in children. For TCRbeta, the library was prepared with unique molecular identifiers. MiXCR, run by TCRdb on the PCR reads, gives a single entry per CDR3 protein. Of under 850,000 distinct CDR3 sequences detected, roughly 13% appear once; the ten largest clones hold around 0.79%. The input for sequencing was PBMCs, taken before TCRalphabeta/CD19-depleted stem cell transplant. The receptors were gathered from a girl aged 2 to 9 with congenital amegakaryocytic thrombocytopenia, due to receive a stem cell transplant.

This clonotype has at least ten counts. The V call is TRBV29-1, the J call TRBJ2-3; D is possibly TRBD2 (5 bases). The germline V and J ends were trimmed by 4 bases and 2 bases, with 10 bases remaining between them. From germline, CDR1 is SQVTM and CDR2 ANQGSEA. CDR3 size: 13 residues. As DNA, the CDR3 is TGCAGCGTTGTAGCGCTCTACACAGATACGCAGTATTTT. Translation: CSVVALYTDTQYF.

The sample holds a few counts of this clonotype. This chain joins TRBV6-5 and TRBJ1-3; D is possibly TRBD1 (6 bases). Trimming stripped 2 bases from V and 4 bases from J, with 9 bases between. This CDR3 has 14 residues. Germline V gives CDR1 MNHEY, CDR2 SVGAGI. For the CDR3, the DNA is TGTGCCAGCAGTTACAGGGGGAACGGAAACACCATATATTTT. Its protein product is CASSYRGNGNTIYF.

The genes are TRBV20-1 and TRBJ2-3, with 9 bases matching TRBD2. V was pared by 0 bases and J by 6 bases, with 7 bases of the junction left unmatched. Germline V gene data show CDR1 as DFQATT and CDR2 as SNEGSKA (reference sequence). The CDR3 contains 15 residues. CDR3 in amino acids: CSAREFAGGDDTQYF. The CDR3 coding sequence is TGCAGTGCTAGAGAATTTGCGGGGGGGGACGATACGCAGTATTTT.

This chain connects TRBV5-1 to TRBJ2-5, with 13 bases that match TRBD2. Unmatched junction bases numbered 9, after V lost 3 bases and J lost 7 bases. CDR1 is SGHRS and CDR2 is YFSETQ in the germline V gene. This CDR3 has 16 amino acids. CDR3 sequence reads: CASSYGLAGAIGTQYF. The CDR3 DNA reads as TGCGCCAGCAGCTACGGACTAGCGGGAGCAATCGGGACCCAGTACTTC.

The chain is built from TRBV20-1 and TRBJ2-2; D gene ambiguous. CDR3 length equals 13 residues. The V and J ends lost 3 bases and 2 bases respectively, with 7 bases between them. From germline, CDR1 is DFQATT and CDR2 SNEGSKA (reference sequence). As DNA, the CDR3 is TGCAGTGCTAGTTTCGGTAACACCGGGGAGCTGTTTTTT. This translates into CSASFGNTGELFF.

This clonotype was counted a few times. The V and J genes are TRBV20-1 and TRBJ2-1; no clear D. CDR1 and CDR2 (germline): DFQATT, SNEGSKA (reference sequence). The CDR3 spans 10 residues. The V and J ends lost 5 bases and 7 bases respectively, with 6 bases between them. CDR3 bases: TGCAGTGCTGGGAAAAATGAGCAGTTCTTC. Residues: CSAGKNEQFF.

This clonotype was counted between two and nine times. The genes are TRBV5-1 and TRBJ2-7; 9 bases map to TRBD1. In germline, CDR1 is SGHRS, CDR2 YFSETQ. The CDR3 contains 16 residues. With 7 bases clipped from V and 6 bases from J, the junction kept 17 bases outside the gene matches. The CDR3 region is CASLFFPGQGVGEQYF. In DNA form, the CDR3 reads TGCGCCAGCCTATTCTTCCCGGGACAGGGAGTGGGCGAGCAGTACTTC.

The chain recombines TRBV20-1 with TRBJ2-5, with D possibly TRBD1 on 6 matching bases. The CDR3 is 14 residues long. Trimming left V 6 bases short and J 3 bases short, with 17 bases between. Germline assignment: CDR1 DFQATT and CDR2 SNEGSKA (reference sequence). CDR3 amino acids: CSASIGRQEETQYF. In nucleotides, the CDR3 is TGCAGTGCCTCCATCGGGCGACAGGAAGAGACCCAGTACTTC.

This chain connects TRBV7-8 to TRBJ2-3; 13 nucleotides align to TRBD2. The CDR3 consists of 17 residues. The trim removed 5 bases at V and 2 bases at J, leaving 7 bases unmatched. Germline V CDR1 and CDR2: SGHVS, FQNEAQ. The CDR3 here is CASSAPGLAGITDTQYF. The DNA for the CDR3 is TGTGCCAGCAGCGCCCCGGGACTAGCGGGGATCACAGATACGCAGTATTTT.

This clonotype was detected many times. Its ends do not fully match the called genes, so a read error is possible. The chain joins TRBV20-1 to TRBJ2-5; 8 bases are a match to TRBD2. Germline loops: CDR1 DFQATT, CDR2 SNEGSKA (reference sequence). The CDR3 is 15 residues long. CDR3 sequence reads: CSVRRLAGSQETQYF. The DNA of the CDR3 is TGCAGTGTTAGAAGGTTAGCGGGATCCCAAGAGACCCAGTACTTC.

This clonotype has more than one count but fewer than ten. V and J are TRBV12-3 or TRBV12-4 and TRBJ1-6, with D perhaps TRBD1 (5 bases). V was clipped by 6 bases and J by 6 bases, with 12 bases between them. There are 14 residues in the CDR3. CDR3 amino acids: CASRPRGGNSPLHF. In DNA, the CDR3 is TGTGCCAGCAGGCCTCGGGGGGGTAATTCACCCCTCCACTTT.

This clonotype appeared a few times. The V and J genes are TRBV20-1 and TRBJ2-7; tentatively, D is TRBD1 or TRBD2 (5 bases each). The V gene lost 1 base and the J gene lost 9 bases, with 19 bases spanning the gap. There are 14 residues in the CDR3. Germline V gene data show CDR1 as DFQATT and CDR2 as SNEGSKA (reference sequence). CDR3 nucleotides: TGCAGTGCTAGAGGAGGAGGATTTCTGGGGGTGCAGTACTTC. This sequence encodes CSARGGGFLGVQYF.

This clonotype was counted ten times or more. V gene TRBV28 combines with J gene TRBJ2-3; 8 positions agree with TRBD1. The CDR3 has 16 amino acids. The V segment lost 7 bases and the J segment 2 bases; nucleotides outside the gene matches: 11. Germline CDR1 reads MDHEN; CDR2 reads SYDVKM. Here the CDR3 DNA reads TGTGCCAGCACCAACCCGACAGGGGATTACACAGATACGCAGTATTTT. As protein: CASTNPTGDYTDTQYF.

This clonotype occurred many times. CDR3 sequence (DNA): TGTGCCAGCAGCTTAACTAGAAACACAGATACGCAGTATTTT. It specifies CASSLTRNTDTQYF. The chain is built from TRBV7-9 and TRBJ2-3, with D tentatively TRBD2 (5 bases). This CDR3 comprises 14 residues. Trimming removed 2 bases from V and 2 bases from J, with 8 bases in between. Germline V gene sequence: CDR1 SEHNR, CDR2 FQNEAQ (reference sequence).

Many counts were recorded for this clonotype. This chain connects TRBV6-5 to TRBJ2-7, with 9 nucleotides matching TRBD1. The CDR3 spans 18 residues. Germline CDR1 and CDR2: MNHEY and SVGAGI. With 4 bases clipped from V and 3 bases from J, the junction kept 16 bases outside the gene matches. CDR3 residues: CASSSPNKGTGSFYEQYF. The DNA for the CDR3 is TGTGCCAGCAGTTCACCTAATAAAGGGACAGGGTCGTTCTACGAGCAGTACTTC.

This clonotype occurred a few times. This chain uses TRBV7-2 with TRBJ1-5; TRBD1 aligns across 10 bases. Trimming took 4 bases from V and 4 from J; bases not matched to a gene: 10. Per the germline V gene, CDR1 is SGHTA and CDR2 is FQGNSA. This CDR3 comprises 17 residues. The CDR3 DNA follows: TGTGCCAGCAGCTCGCCTGGGGGGACAGGGGTAAATCAGCCCCAGCATTTT. It specifies CASSSPGGTGVNQPQHF.

This rearrangement joins TRBV7-3 to TRBJ1-2; no clear D. Germline lookup yields CDR1 SGHTA and CDR2 FQGTGA. The CDR3 length is 12 residues. Trimming removed 6 bases from V and 7 bases from J, with 12 bases in between. DNA of the CDR3: TGTGCCAGCAGTTCCCCTTCGTCTGGCTACACCTTC. The encoded protein is CASSSPSSGYTF.

This clonotype was seen only a few times. The chain recombines TRBV6-1 with TRBJ1-2; D possibly corresponds to TRBD1 (5 bases). The V gene's germline CDR1 is MNHNS and CDR2 SASEGT. Trimming removed 10 bases at V and 3 bases at J, with 21 bases between. The CDR3 runs to 15 residues. CDR3 sequence: CAIRAGWGSDYGYTF. The CDR3 coding sequence is TGTGCCATAAGGGCAGGGTGGGGAAGTGACTATGGCTACACCTTC.